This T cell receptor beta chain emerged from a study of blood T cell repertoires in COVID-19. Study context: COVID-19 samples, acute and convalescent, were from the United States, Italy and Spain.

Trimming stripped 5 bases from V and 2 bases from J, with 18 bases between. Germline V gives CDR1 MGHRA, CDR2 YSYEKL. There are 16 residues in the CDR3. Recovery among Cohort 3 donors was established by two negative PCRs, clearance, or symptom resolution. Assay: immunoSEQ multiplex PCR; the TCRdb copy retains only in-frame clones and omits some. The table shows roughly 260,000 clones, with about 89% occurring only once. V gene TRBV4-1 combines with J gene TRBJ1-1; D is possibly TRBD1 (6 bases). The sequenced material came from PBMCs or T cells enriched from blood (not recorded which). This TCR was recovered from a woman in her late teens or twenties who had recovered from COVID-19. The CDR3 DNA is TGCGCCAGCAGCATCACAGGGATAGGACGTAACACTGAAGCTTTCTTT. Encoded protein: CASSITGIGRNTEAFF.